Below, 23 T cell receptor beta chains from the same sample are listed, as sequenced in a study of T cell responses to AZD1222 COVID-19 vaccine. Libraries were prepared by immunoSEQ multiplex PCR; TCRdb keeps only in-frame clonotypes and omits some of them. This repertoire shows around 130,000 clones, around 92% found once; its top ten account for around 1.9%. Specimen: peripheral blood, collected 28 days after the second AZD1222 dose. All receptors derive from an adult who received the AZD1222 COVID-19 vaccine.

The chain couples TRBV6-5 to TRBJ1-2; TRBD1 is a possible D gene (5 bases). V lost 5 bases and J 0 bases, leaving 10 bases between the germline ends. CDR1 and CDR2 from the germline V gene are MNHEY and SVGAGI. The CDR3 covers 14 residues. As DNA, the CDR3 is TGTGCCAGCAGTAATGGACAAGCTAACTATGGCTACACCTTC. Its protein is CASSNGQANYGYTF.

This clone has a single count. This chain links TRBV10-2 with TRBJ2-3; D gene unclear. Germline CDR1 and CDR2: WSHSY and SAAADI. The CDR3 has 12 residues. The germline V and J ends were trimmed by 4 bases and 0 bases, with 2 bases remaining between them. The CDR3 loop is CASSASTDTQYF. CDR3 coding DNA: TGCGCCAGCAGTGCGAGCACAGATACGCAGTATTTT.

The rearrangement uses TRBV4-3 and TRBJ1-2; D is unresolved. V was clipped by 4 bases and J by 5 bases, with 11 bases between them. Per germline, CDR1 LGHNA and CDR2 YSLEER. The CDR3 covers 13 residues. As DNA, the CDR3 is TGCGCCAGCAGCCGAGAAGGCGGGTATGGCTACACCTTC. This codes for CASSREGGYGYTF.

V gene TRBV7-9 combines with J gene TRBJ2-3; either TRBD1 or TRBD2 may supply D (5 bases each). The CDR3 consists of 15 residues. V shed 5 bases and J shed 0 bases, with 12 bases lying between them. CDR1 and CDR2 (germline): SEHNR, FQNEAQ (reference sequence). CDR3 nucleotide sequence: TGTGCCAGCAGCCCGGGGACGGTGAGCACAGATACGCAGTATTTT. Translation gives CASSPGTVSTDTQYF.

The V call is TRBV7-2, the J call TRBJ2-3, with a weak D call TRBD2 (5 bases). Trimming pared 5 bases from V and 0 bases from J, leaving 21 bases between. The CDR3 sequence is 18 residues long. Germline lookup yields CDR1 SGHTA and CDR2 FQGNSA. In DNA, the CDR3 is TGTGCCAGCAGCCCCACCCCCGGACTCATACAAAGCACAGATACGCAGTATTTT. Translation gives CASSPTPGLIQSTDTQYF.

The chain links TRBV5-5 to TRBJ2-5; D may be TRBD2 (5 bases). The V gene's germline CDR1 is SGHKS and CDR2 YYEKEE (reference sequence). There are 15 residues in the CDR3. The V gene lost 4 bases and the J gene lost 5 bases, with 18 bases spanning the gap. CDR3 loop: CASSPPLRGEETQYF. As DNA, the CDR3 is TGTGCCAGCAGCCCACCACTACGGGGTGAGGAGACCCAGTACTTC. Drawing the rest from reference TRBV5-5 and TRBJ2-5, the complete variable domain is DAGVTQSPTHLIKTRGQQVTLRCSPISGHKSVSWYQQVLGQGPQFIFQYYEKEERGRGNFPDRFSARQFPNYSSELNVNALLLGDSALYLCASSPPLRGEETQYFGPGTRLLVL.

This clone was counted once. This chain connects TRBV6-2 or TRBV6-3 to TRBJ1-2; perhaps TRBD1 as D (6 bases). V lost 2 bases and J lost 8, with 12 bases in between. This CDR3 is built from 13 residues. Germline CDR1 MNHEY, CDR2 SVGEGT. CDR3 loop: CASSYLGDTGYTF. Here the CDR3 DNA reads TGTGCCAGCAGTTACCTGGGGGACACCGGCTACACCTTC.

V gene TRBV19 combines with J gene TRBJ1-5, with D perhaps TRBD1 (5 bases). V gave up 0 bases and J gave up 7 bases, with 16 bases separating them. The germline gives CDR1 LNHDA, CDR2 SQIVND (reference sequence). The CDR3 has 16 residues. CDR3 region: CASSIEGPSGWQPQHF. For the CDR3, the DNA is TGTGCCAGTAGTATAGAAGGTCCGTCAGGGTGGCAGCCCCAGCATTTT.

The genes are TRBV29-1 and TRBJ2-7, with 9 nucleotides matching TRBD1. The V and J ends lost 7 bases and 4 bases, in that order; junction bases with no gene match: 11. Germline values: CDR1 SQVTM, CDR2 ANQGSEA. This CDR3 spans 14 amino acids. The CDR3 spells CSAQDRGLTYEQYV. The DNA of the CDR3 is TGCAGCGCCCAAGACAGGGGGTTAACTTACGAGCAGTACGTC.

CDR3 in DNA: TGTGCCAGCAGCGCAGGCTTGGATGGCTACACCTTC. Translating it yields CASSAGLDGYTF. The chain carries TRBV9 and TRBJ1-2; D uncertain. From germline, CDR1 is SGDLS and CDR2 YYNGEE. V was pared by 3 bases and J by 6 bases, with 9 bases between. There are 12 residues in the CDR3.

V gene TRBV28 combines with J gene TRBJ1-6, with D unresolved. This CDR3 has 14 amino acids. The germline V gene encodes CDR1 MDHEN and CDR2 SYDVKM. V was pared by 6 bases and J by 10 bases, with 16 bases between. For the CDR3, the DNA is TGTGCCAGCAGGCCCGGCGCCTCGGGGTCACCCCTCCACTTT. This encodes CASRPGASGSPLHF. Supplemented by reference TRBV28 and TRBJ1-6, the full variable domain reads DVKVTQSSRYLVKRTGEKVFLECVQDMDHENMFWYRQDPGLGLRLIYFSYDVKMKEKGDIPEGYSVSREKKERFSLILESASTNQTSMYLCASRPGASGSPLHFGNGTRLTVT.

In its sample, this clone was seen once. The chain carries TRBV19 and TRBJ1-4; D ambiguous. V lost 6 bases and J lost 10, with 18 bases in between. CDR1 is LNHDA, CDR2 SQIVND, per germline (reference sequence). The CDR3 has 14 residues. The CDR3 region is CASSATHNNGKLFF. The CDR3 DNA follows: TGTGCCAGTAGCGCAACTCATAATAACGGAAAACTGTTTTTT.

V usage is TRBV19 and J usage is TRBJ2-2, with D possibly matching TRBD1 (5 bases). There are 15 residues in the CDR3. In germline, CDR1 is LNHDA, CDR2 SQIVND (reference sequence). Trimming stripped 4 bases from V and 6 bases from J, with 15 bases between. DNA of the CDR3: TGTGCCAGTAGTAGGAGTCAGGGTGGGTCCGGGGAGCTGTTTTTT. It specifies CASSRSQGGSGELFF.

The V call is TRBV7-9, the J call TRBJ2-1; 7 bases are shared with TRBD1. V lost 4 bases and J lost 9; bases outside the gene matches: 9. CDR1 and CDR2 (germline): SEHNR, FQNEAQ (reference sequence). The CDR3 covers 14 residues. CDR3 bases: TGTGCCAGCAGCTCCGGGACAGCCTCAACTGAGCAGTTCTTC. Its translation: CASSSGTASTEQFF.

CDR3 loop: CASSAGSSYEQYF. For the CDR3, the DNA is TGTGCCAGCTCCGCCGGTAGCTCCTACGAGCAGTACTTC. V and J are TRBV18 and TRBJ2-7; D ambiguous. Trimming left V 6 bases short and J 0 bases short, with 9 bases between. The germline CDR1 and CDR2 sequences are KGHSH and LQKENI. CDR3 length equals 13 residues. Looking up the rest from reference TRBV18 and TRBJ2-7 gives the full variable domain: NAGVMQNPRHLVRRRGQEARLRCSPMKGHSHVYWYRQLPEEGLKFMVYLQKENIIDESGMPKERFSAEFPKEGPSILRIQQVVRGDSAAYFCASSAGSSYEQYFGPGTRLTVT.

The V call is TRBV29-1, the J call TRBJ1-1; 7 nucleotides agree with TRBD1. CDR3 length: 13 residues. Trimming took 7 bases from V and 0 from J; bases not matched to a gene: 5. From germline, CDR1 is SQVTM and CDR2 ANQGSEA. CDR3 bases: TGCAGCGCCACGGGACAGCTGAACACTGAAGCTTTCTTT. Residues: CSATGQLNTEAFF.

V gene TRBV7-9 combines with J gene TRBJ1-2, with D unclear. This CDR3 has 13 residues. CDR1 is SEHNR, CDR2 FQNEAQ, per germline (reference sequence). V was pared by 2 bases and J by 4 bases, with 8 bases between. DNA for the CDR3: TGTGCCAGCAGCTTACCGGACGGCTATGGCTACACCTTC. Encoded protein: CASSLPDGYGYTF.

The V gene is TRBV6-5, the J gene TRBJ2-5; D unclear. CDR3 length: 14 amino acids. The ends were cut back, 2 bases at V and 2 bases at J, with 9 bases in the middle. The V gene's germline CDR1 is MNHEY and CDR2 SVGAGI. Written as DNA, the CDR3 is TGTGCCAGCAGTTACATGGCAGGACAAGAGACCCAGTACTTC. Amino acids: CASSYMAGQETQYF.

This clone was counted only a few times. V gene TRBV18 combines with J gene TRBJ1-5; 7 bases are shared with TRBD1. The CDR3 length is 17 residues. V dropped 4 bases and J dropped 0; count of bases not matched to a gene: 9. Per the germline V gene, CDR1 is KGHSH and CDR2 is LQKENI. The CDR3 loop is CASSLRGDSYSNQPQHF. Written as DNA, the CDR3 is TGTGCCAGCTCACTTCGTGGGGACAGTTATAGCAATCAGCCCCAGCATTTT.

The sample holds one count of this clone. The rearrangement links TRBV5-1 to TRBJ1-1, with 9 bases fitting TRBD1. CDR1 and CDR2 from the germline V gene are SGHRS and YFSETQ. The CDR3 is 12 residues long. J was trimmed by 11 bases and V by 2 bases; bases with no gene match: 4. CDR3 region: CASSLDRGCAFF. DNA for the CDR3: TGCGCCAGCAGCTTAGACAGGGGGTGTGCTTTCTTT.

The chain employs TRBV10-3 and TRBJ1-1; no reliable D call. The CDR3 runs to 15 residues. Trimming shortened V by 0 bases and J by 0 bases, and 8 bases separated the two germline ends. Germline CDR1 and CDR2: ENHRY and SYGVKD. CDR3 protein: CAISESPTLNTEAFF. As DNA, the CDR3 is TGTGCCATCAGTGAGTCCCCCACCCTGAACACTGAAGCTTTCTTT.

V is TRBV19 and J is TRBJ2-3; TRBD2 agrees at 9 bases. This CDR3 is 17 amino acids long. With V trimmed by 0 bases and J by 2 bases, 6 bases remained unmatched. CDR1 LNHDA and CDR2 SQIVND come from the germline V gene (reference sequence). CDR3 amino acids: CASSIDRSGGSTDTQYF. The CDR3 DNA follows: TGTGCCAGTAGTATAGATCGAAGCGGGGGGTCCACAGATACGCAGTATTTT.

CDR3 coding DNA: TGTGCCAGTAGTGTTGCAGGGGTTCAGCCCCAGCATTTT. Its translation: CASSVAGVQPQHF. V is TRBV19 and J is TRBJ1-5; possibly TRBD1 for D (6 bases). This CDR3 is built from 13 residues. Germline loops: CDR1 LNHDA, CDR2 SQIVND (reference sequence). The germline V and J ends were trimmed by 5 bases and 6 bases, with 11 bases remaining between them.